The 21 T cell receptor beta chains in this list originate from one sample, sequenced in a study of PD-1 blockade in mismatch repair-deficient tumors. The protocol was immunoSEQ multiplex PCR, while the TCRdb copy is restricted to in-frame clones and leaves out a portion. Among about 130,000 clones, roughly 90% were seen once, and the ten largest hold 12%. The input for sequencing was peripheral blood, taken roughly 67 weeks after starting pembrolizumab. The receptors were sampled from an adult with mismatch repair-deficient cancer.

The J gene is TRBJ2-7, the V gene TRBV2; the D call may be TRBD1 or TRBD2 (6 bases each). Trimming removed 8 bases from V and 2 bases from J, with 16 bases in between. Germline CDR1 reads SNHLY; CDR2 reads FYNNEI. This CDR3 comprises 14 residues. CDR3 bases: TGTGCCAGCCGTATTCAGGGGACTCCCTACGAGCAGTACTTC. It is translated as CASRIQGTPYEQYF.

The chain links TRBV28 to TRBJ2-1; possible D gene TRBD2, 5 bases. The CDR3 loop spans 14 amino acids. Germline assignment: CDR1 MDHEN and CDR2 SYDVKM. Trimming pared 6 bases from V and 7 bases from J, leaving 16 bases between. As DNA, the CDR3 is TGTGCCAGCAGCGAACCGGGGAAGCGGAATGAGCAGTTCTTC. Translation: CASSEPGKRNEQFF. Using reference TRBV28 and TRBJ2-1 for the parts outside the CDR3, the full variable domain is DVKVTQSSRYLVKRTGEKVFLECVQDMDHENMFWYRQDPGLGLRLIYFSYDVKMKEKGDIPEGYSVSREKKERFSLILESASTNQTSMYLCASSEPGKRNEQFFGPGTRLTVL.

The rearrangement uses TRBV10-2 and TRBJ2-1; D is possibly TRBD1 or TRBD2 (7 bases each). CDR3 length: 16 residues. Trimming took 3 bases from V and 5 from J, leaving 17 bases between them. The germline V gene has CDR1 WSHSY and CDR2 SAAADI. The CDR3, as DNA: TGCGCCAGCAGTGAAGGATCACAGGGGAGGGACAATGAGCAGTTCTTC. It encodes CASSEGSQGRDNEQFF.

V usage is TRBV7-9 and J usage is TRBJ2-5, with TRBD1 as a possible D gene (5 bases). The CDR3 consists of 14 residues. Between the trimmed V and J ends, which lost 5 bases and 2 bases, there was a span of 12 bases. CDR1 and CDR2 (germline): SEHNR, FQNEAQ (reference sequence). CDR3 protein: CASSPRQLQETQYF. The CDR3 DNA is TGTGCCAGCAGCCCCCGACAGCTTCAAGAGACCCAGTACTTC.

The table lists this clone with a count of one. The chain is built from TRBV29-1 and TRBJ2-7, with 8 bases matching TRBD1. This CDR3 is 14 amino acids long. With V trimmed by 0 bases and J by 2 bases, 3 bases remained unmatched. Germline V gene sequence: CDR1 SQVTM, CDR2 ANQGSEA. The CDR3 coding sequence is TGCAGCGTTGAAGAGACAGGGGTCACCTACGAGCAGTACTTC. It translates to CSVEETGVTYEQYF.

The chain combines TRBV15 with TRBJ2-5; 7 bases are shared with TRBD1. This CDR3 contains 14 residues. CDR1 is LNHNV and CDR2 is YYDKDF in the germline V gene (reference sequence). Trimming cost V 1 base and J 5 bases; bases outside gene matches: 4. CDR3: CATSRGGGRETQYF. CDR3 DNA sequence: TGTGCCACCAGCAGAGGAGGGGGCCGGGAGACCCAGTACTTC.

In its sample, this clone was seen once. This chain uses TRBV27 with TRBJ1-1; D is ambiguous. V lost 1 base and J lost 0, with 6 bases in between. CDR3 length: 14 residues. Per germline, CDR1 MNHEY and CDR2 SMNVEV (reference sequence). The CDR3 DNA sequence: TGTGCCAGCAGTTTATACAGAATGAACACTGAAGCTTTCTTT. Translated, it gives CASSLYRMNTEAFF.

CDR3 residues: CASSYISLRGDIQYF. The DNA for the CDR3 is TGTGCCAGCAGCTACATTAGCCTTCGGGGGGACATTCAGTACTTC. This rearrangement joins TRBV6-1 to TRBJ2-4; 7 bases line up with TRBD2. The J segment lost 8 bases and the V segment lost 6 bases, leaving 13 bases of the junction unmatched. The CDR3 sequence is 15 residues long. Per germline, CDR1 MNHNS and CDR2 SASEGT.

The chain links TRBV11-2 to TRBJ2-4; TRBD2 matches at 11 bases. The CDR3 consists of 18 residues. Germline CDR1 reads SGHAT; CDR2 reads FQNNGV. Trimming removed 0 bases from V and 3 bases from J; junction bases left unmatched: 7. The CDR3, as DNA: TGTGCCAGCAGCTTAGAATGGGGGACTAGCGGATACAAAAACATTCAGTACTTC. The encoded protein is CASSLEWGTSGYKNIQYF.

J is TRBJ2-5 and V is TRBV14; D possibly matches TRBD1 or TRBD2 (6 bases each). The CDR3 extends over 14 amino acids. In germline, CDR1 is SGHDN, CDR2 FVKESK. V was pared by 4 bases and J by 4 bases, with 13 bases between. In nucleotides, the CDR3 is TGTGCCAGCAGCCCCACCAAGGGGGGAGAGACCCAGTACTTC. Translating gives CASSPTKGGETQYF.

This chain uses TRBV19 with TRBJ2-2, with a weak D call TRBD1 (5 bases). V lost 3 bases and J 6 bases, leaving 11 bases between the germline ends. Germline V gene data show CDR1 as LNHDA and CDR2 as SQIVND (reference sequence). This CDR3 spans 14 amino acids. In nucleotides, the CDR3 is TGTGCCAGTAGTATCTATGACAGCGCCGGGGAGCTGTTTTTT. Amino acids: CASSIYDSAGELFF.

This clone was picked up a small number of times. The rearrangement joins TRBV5-4 to TRBJ1-5; no clear D. The CDR3 runs to 12 residues. V was cut by 2 bases and J by 4 bases, with 4 bases left in between. Germline CDR1 reads SGHNT; CDR2 reads YYREEE (reference sequence). CDR3 in DNA: TGTGCCAGCAGCTTCGTAAATCAGCCCCAGCATTTT. Translated, it gives CASSFVNQPQHF.

CDR3 sequence (DNA): TGTGCCAGCAGTTTAGTTCCCAATGAGCAGTTCTTC. This sequence encodes CASSLVPNEQFF. This chain uses TRBV28 with TRBJ2-1; D ambiguous. There are 12 residues in the CDR3. Germline CDR1 reads MDHEN; CDR2 reads SYDVKM. The V and J ends lost 2 bases and 6 bases respectively, with 5 bases between them. The full variable domain, rest sourced from reference TRBV28 and TRBJ2-1, is DVKVTQSSRYLVKRTGEKVFLECVQDMDHENMFWYRQDPGLGLRLIYFSYDVKMKEKGDIPEGYSVSREKKERFSLILESASTNQTSMYLCASSLVPNEQFFGPGTRLTVL.

This chain links TRBV11-3 with TRBJ2-5, with D possibly TRBD1 on 5 matching bases. The CDR3 sequence is 13 residues long. Germline CDR1 and CDR2: SGHNT and YENEEA. V was trimmed by 5 bases and J by 4 bases, leaving 11 bases between them. This CDR3 is CASSATGRETQYF. The CDR3 bases are TGTGCCAGCAGCGCAACAGGTCGAGAGACCCAGTACTTC.

This chain joins TRBV11-3 and TRBJ2-7; D is uncertain. Germline V gene sequence: CDR1 SGHNT, CDR2 YENEEA. Trimming pared 2 bases from V and 0 bases from J, leaving 8 bases between. The CDR3 totals 14 residues. This chain's CDR3 is CASSLWAASYEQYF. CDR3 bases: TGTGCCAGCAGCTTATGGGCAGCCTCCTACGAGCAGTACTTC.

The genes are TRBV30 and TRBJ2-7, with D possibly TRBD1 on 5 matching bases. V was trimmed by 0 bases and J by 2 bases, leaving 11 bases between them. Germline V gene lookup returns CDR1 GTSNPN and CDR2 SVGIG (reference sequence). This CDR3 region has 14 residues. The CDR3 DNA is TGTGCCTGGAGTGTGGGTCAGGGTGCCTACGAGCAGTACTTC. Translating it yields CAWSVGQGAYEQYF.

This chain joins TRBV6-6 and TRBJ2-7, with D perhaps matching TRBD2 (5 bases). This CDR3 is 15 amino acids long. The V and J ends lost 5 bases and 5 bases respectively, with 19 bases between them. CDR1 and CDR2 (germline): MNHNY, SVGAGI (reference sequence). This CDR3 is CASSLASELANEQYF. CDR3 in DNA: TGTGCCAGCAGTCTTGCCTCCGAGCTAGCAAACGAGCAGTACTTC.

The J gene is TRBJ2-3, the V gene TRBV4-1; 14 bases match TRBD2. V lost 2 bases, J lost 5 bases, and 3 bases stayed unmatched. Germline assignment: CDR1 MGHRA and CDR2 YSYEKL. This CDR3 has 16 residues. The CDR3 nucleotides are TGCGCCAGCAGCCAACACGGGACTAGCGGGGGAGATACGCAGTATTTT. Its translation is CASSQHGTSGGDTQYF.

CDR3 sequence (DNA): TGTGCCAGCAGGACGGGTTACACTGAAGCTTTCTTT. This encodes CASRTGYTEAFF. V usage is TRBV6-1 and J usage is TRBJ1-1; no reliable D call. In germline, CDR1 is MNHNS, CDR2 SASEGT. Trimming took 6 bases from V and 3 from J, leaving 8 bases between them. CDR3 size: 12 residues.

This clone was observed a single time. V gene TRBV4-3 combines with J gene TRBJ2-2; 8 positions match TRBD1. The J segment lost 4 bases and the V segment lost 3 bases, leaving 4 bases of the junction unmatched. CDR3 length: 15 amino acids. Germline V gives CDR1 LGHNA, CDR2 YSLEER. The CDR3 DNA reads as TGCGCCAGCAGCCACGGGACAGGAGGCACCGGGGAGCTGTTTTTT. Amino acid sequence: CASSHGTGGTGELFF.

The rearrangement links TRBV28 to TRBJ1-5, with D perhaps TRBD1 (6 bases). CDR1 is MDHEN, CDR2 SYDVKM, per germline. Deletions cut 6 bases from V and 3 bases from J, with 12 bases between. There are 14 residues in the CDR3. CDR3 DNA: TGTGCCAGCAGGCGGGACACTCCCAATCAGCCCCAGCATTTT. Translating gives CASRRDTPNQPQHF.